This is a list of T cell receptor beta chains from one sample in a study of T cells after yellow fever vaccination. TCRdb reprocessed the 5' RACE reads with MiXCR, giving one entry per CDR3 protein. The sample contains 300,000 to 400,000 distinct CDR3 sequences, 8.7% of which appear only once. This specimen consisted of PBMCs, obtained on the day of the first yellow fever vaccination. Source of these receptors: a man in his late teens or twenties who received the YFV17D yellow fever vaccine. CDR3s include the opening cysteine and the closing phenylalanine or tryptophan. Fields, in order: J gene, V gene, D gene, clone size, CDR3 DNA, CDR3 protein. D genes are given only for firm matches. Expanded clones are given a class, and other clones once, few, many or no size at all.

J gene: TRBJ1-2; V gene: TRBV6-2/TRBV6-3; D gene: -; clone size: many; CDR3 DNA: TGTGCCAGCAGTTACCAGGGAGACGGCTACACCTTC; CDR3 protein: CASSYQGDGYTF
J gene: TRBJ2-1; V gene: TRBV11-3; D gene: TRBD1; clone size: -; CDR3 DNA: TGTGCCAGCAGCTCTCGGGACAGGGCGGCCTACAATGAGCAGTTCTTC; CDR3 protein: CASSSRDRAAYNEQFF
J gene: TRBJ2-2; V gene: TRBV4-3; D gene: -; clone size: few; CDR3 DNA: TGCGCCAGCAGCCCCTCCGCTGACAGCGACAGCGGCGGGGAGCTGTTTTTT; CDR3 protein: CASSPSADSDSGGELFF
J gene: TRBJ2-3; V gene: TRBV12-3/TRBV12-4; D gene: -; clone size: few; CDR3 DNA: TGTGCCAGCAGTTTAGGTGGTGGGTCTCGCACAGATACGCAGTATTTT; CDR3 protein: CASSLGGGSRTDTQYF
J gene: TRBJ2-5; V gene: TRBV5-6; D gene: -; clone size: -; CDR3 DNA: TGTGCCAGCAGCCTCGGCAAGACCCAGTACTTC; CDR3 protein: CASSLGKTQYF
J gene: TRBJ2-1; V gene: TRBV5-6; D gene: TRBD1; clone size: -; CDR3 DNA: TGTGCCAGCAGCCTTCCGGGACAGTATTTTAATGAGCAGTTCTTC; CDR3 protein: CASSLPGQYFNEQFF
J gene: TRBJ1-6; V gene: TRBV3-1; D gene: -; clone size: many; CDR3 DNA: TGTGCCAGCAGCCAAGGACTGTGGAATTCACCCCTCCACTTT; CDR3 protein: CASSQGLWNSPLHF
J gene: TRBJ1-6; V gene: TRBV12-3/TRBV12-4; D gene: -; clone size: -; CDR3 DNA: TGTGCCAGCAGTTCCGAGGGTACCGCCTATAATTCACCCCTCCACTTT; CDR3 protein: CASSSEGTAYNSPLHF
J gene: TRBJ1-5; V gene: TRBV6-1; D gene: -; clone size: few; CDR3 DNA: TGTGCCAGCAGTGAGTTTGCAGGGTCCAATCAGCCCCAGCATTTT; CDR3 protein: CASSEFAGSNQPQHF
J gene: TRBJ2-5; V gene: TRBV7-2; D gene: -; clone size: -; CDR3 DNA: TGTGCCAGCAGCTTAGTAGGGGGGCCAGGAGAGACCCAGTACTTC; CDR3 protein: CASSLVGGPGETQYF
J gene: TRBJ2-2; V gene: TRBV10-3; D gene: -; clone size: -; CDR3 DNA: TGTGCCATCAGTGAGAGTTACACCGGGGAGCTGTTTTTT; CDR3 protein: CAISESYTGELFF
J gene: TRBJ2-5; V gene: TRBV5-1; D gene: -; clone size: many; CDR3 DNA: TGCGCCAGCAGCTTGGACCCGGGACTTCAAGAGACCCAGTACTTC; CDR3 protein: CASSLDPGLQETQYF
J gene: TRBJ2-2; V gene: TRBV2; D gene: TRBD1; clone size: -; CDR3 DNA: TGTGCCAGCAGCCGTCGACAGGGAAGGGGGGAGCTGTTTTTT; CDR3 protein: CASSRRQGRGELFF
J gene: TRBJ2-3; V gene: TRBV11-1; D gene: TRBD2; clone size: -; CDR3 DNA: TGTGCCAGCAATTTAGCGGGGGCCCCAGATACGCAGTATTTT; CDR3 protein: CASNLAGAPDTQYF
J gene: TRBJ2-7; V gene: TRBV5-4; D gene: TRBD2; clone size: -; CDR3 DNA: TGTGCCAGCAGCTTCCAAAGGACTAGCGGGATCTACGAGCAGTACTTC; CDR3 protein: CASSFQRTSGIYEQYF
J gene: TRBJ2-5; V gene: TRBV5-1; D gene: TRBD1; clone size: -; CDR3 DNA: TGCGCCAGCAGCTGGACAGGGTGGGGAGAGACCCAGTACTTC; CDR3 protein: CASSWTGWGETQYF
J gene: TRBJ1-5; V gene: TRBV6-1; D gene: TRBD1; clone size: few; CDR3 DNA: TGTGCCAGCCGGGACAGGGAGAATGGGCAGCCCCAGCATTTT; CDR3 protein: CASRDRENGQPQHF
J gene: TRBJ1-1; V gene: TRBV18; D gene: -; clone size: -; CDR3 DNA: TGTGCCAGCTCACCAGGCAGGCTTGGGCACACTGAAGCTTTCTTT; CDR3 protein: CASSPGRLGHTEAFF
J gene: TRBJ2-7; V gene: TRBV25-1; D gene: TRBD1; clone size: few; CDR3 DNA: TGTGCCAGCAGTGACCCTCAGACGACGACAGGGACCGACGAGCAGTACTTC; CDR3 protein: CASSDPQTTTGTDEQYF
J gene: TRBJ2-7; V gene: TRBV10-3; D gene: TRBD2; clone size: many; CDR3 DNA: TGTGCCATCAGTGAGTTGGGGACTAGCGGGGTCCACGAGCAGTACTTC; CDR3 protein: CAISELGTSGVHEQYF
J gene: TRBJ2-7; V gene: TRBV6-1; D gene: -; clone size: -; CDR3 DNA: TGTGCCAGCAGTCTCCCTAGTGTTAGCTACGAGCAGTACTTC; CDR3 protein: CASSLPSVSYEQYF
J gene: TRBJ2-7; V gene: TRBV10-3; D gene: TRBD2; clone size: -; CDR3 DNA: TGTGCCATCAGTGATGAGCTAGCGGGGGGGCCCTACGAGCAGTACTTC; CDR3 protein: CAISDELAGGPYEQYF
J gene: TRBJ1-5; V gene: TRBV4-2; D gene: TRBD1; clone size: many; CDR3 DNA: TGTGCCAGCAGCCAGGACAGGGGTACGGGCAATCAGCCCCAGCATTTT; CDR3 protein: CASSQDRGTGNQPQHF
J gene: TRBJ1-2; V gene: TRBV11-2; D gene: TRBD1; clone size: few; CDR3 DNA: TGTGCCAGCAGCCCCGGGGACAGTTCTTCTCATGGCTACACCTTC; CDR3 protein: CASSPGDSSSHGYTF
J gene: TRBJ2-7; V gene: TRBV6-2/TRBV6-3; D gene: -; clone size: -; CDR3 DNA: TGTGCCAGCAGTTATCAGGGTGCGGACGAGCAGTACTTC; CDR3 protein: CASSYQGADEQYF
J gene: TRBJ2-3; V gene: TRBV4-2; D gene: TRBD2; clone size: many; CDR3 DNA: TGTGCCAGCAGCCAAGATAGAGCTAGCGGGGCTGGAGATACGCAGTATTTT; CDR3 protein: CASSQDRASGAGDTQYF
J gene: TRBJ2-3; V gene: TRBV20-1; D gene: -; clone size: many; CDR3 DNA: TGCAGTGCTGGGGGGGGCTCCCCAGATACGCAGTATTTT; CDR3 protein: CSAGGGSPDTQYF
J gene: TRBJ1-2; V gene: TRBV20-1; D gene: -; clone size: few; CDR3 DNA: TGCAGTGCACCGGACACGGACCTCTATGGCTACACCTTC; CDR3 protein: CSAPDTDLYGYTF
J gene: TRBJ2-1; V gene: TRBV5-1; D gene: -; clone size: few; CDR3 DNA: TGCGCCAGCAGCTTGAGTACCACCTTGTCCTACAATGAGCAGTTCTTC; CDR3 protein: CASSLSTTLSYNEQFF
J gene: TRBJ2-3; V gene: TRBV27; D gene: TRBD2; clone size: few; CDR3 DNA: TGTGCCAGCAGTTTAGGTGTAGCGGGGGTGTTGGATACGCAGTATTTT; CDR3 protein: CASSLGVAGVLDTQYF
J gene: TRBJ2-7; V gene: TRBV5-1; D gene: -; clone size: -; CDR3 DNA: TGCGCCAGCAGCCATGGGACTTTTGGCCCCTACGAGCAGTACTTC; CDR3 protein: CASSHGTFGPYEQYF
J gene: TRBJ2-3; V gene: TRBV29-1; D gene: TRBD2; clone size: few; CDR3 DNA: TGCAGCGTTCACATGGGACTAGCAAACTTGGGATGGGCAGATACGCAGTATTTT; CDR3 protein: CSVHMGLANLGWADTQYF